A selection of T cell receptor beta chains follows, all from one sample in a study of identical twins. MiXCR was run by TCRdb on the 5' RACE reads, yielding one entry per CDR3 protein. Among hundreds of thousands of distinct CDR3 sequences listed, over 8.5% were seen once. These same records also appear under a second study, on yellow fever vaccine responses in identical twins.

The sample was PBMCs. These receptors all stem from a woman under 30 in good health. Both conserved end residues are part of each CDR3. The D gene is left open where the match is weak. Rows give clone size only sometimes, using once, few, many, or a class for an expanded clone.

clone_size: .
d_call: .
j_call: TRBJ2-7
v_call: TRBV12-3/TRBV12-4
cdr3_nt: TGTGCCAGCAGTTTGAGAGGAACTCGGGGCTACGAGCAGTACTTC
cdr3_aa: CASSLRGTRGYEQYF

clone_size: few
d_call: TRBD2
j_call: TRBJ2-3
v_call: TRBV20-1
cdr3_nt: TGCAGTGCTATACCTAGCGGAGACACAGATACGCAGTATTTT
cdr3_aa: CSAIPSGDTDTQYF

clone_size: few
d_call: .
j_call: TRBJ2-7
v_call: TRBV10-3
cdr3_nt: TGTGCCATCACCGAGAAGCACAGCTACGAGCAGTACTTC
cdr3_aa: CAITEKHSYEQYF

clone_size: .
d_call: .
j_call: TRBJ2-5
v_call: TRBV6-5
cdr3_nt: TGTGCCAGCAGTTACTCGGGGGGCGTAGAGGAGACCCAGTACTTC
cdr3_aa: CASSYSGGVEETQYF

clone_size: .
d_call: TRBD1
j_call: TRBJ2-3
v_call: TRBV3-1
cdr3_nt: TGTGCCAGCAGCCAAGGACAGGGTAAAACAGATACGCAGTATTTT
cdr3_aa: CASSQGQGKTDTQYF

clone_size: many
d_call: .
j_call: TRBJ2-7
v_call: TRBV12-3/TRBV12-4
cdr3_nt: TGTGCCAGCAGTTTCTTGGGACTCCGTTACGAGCAGTACTTC
cdr3_aa: CASSFLGLRYEQYF

clone_size: many
d_call: TRBD2
j_call: TRBJ2-5
v_call: TRBV3-1
cdr3_nt: TGTGCCAGCAGCCAAGCGGGGGGGCCAAAGACCCAGTACTTC
cdr3_aa: CASSQAGGPKTQYF

clone_size: few
d_call: .
j_call: TRBJ2-6
v_call: TRBV12-3/TRBV12-4
cdr3_nt: TGTGCCAGCAGGAAACGGGACCATCTCTCTGGGGCCAACGTCCTGACTTTC
cdr3_aa: CASRKRDHLSGANVLTF

clone_size: .
d_call: .
j_call: TRBJ2-3
v_call: TRBV24-1
cdr3_nt: TGTGCCACCATCGGGGAGGGCACAGATACGCAGTATTTT
cdr3_aa: CATIGEGTDTQYF

clone_size: few
d_call: TRBD2
j_call: TRBJ2-1
v_call: TRBV27
cdr3_nt: TGTGCCAGCAGTTTCGGGCTAGCGGGAGGGAACCAGTTCTTC
cdr3_aa: CASSFGLAGGNQFF

clone_size: few
d_call: .
j_call: TRBJ1-1
v_call: TRBV6-1
cdr3_nt: TGTGCCAGCAGTGAAGGGACAGCGAGATACACTGAAGCTTTCTTT
cdr3_aa: CASSEGTARYTEAFF

clone_size: many
d_call: .
j_call: TRBJ1-5
v_call: TRBV6-2/TRBV6-3
cdr3_nt: TGTGCCAGCAGCACAGGGTGGAATCAGCCCCAGCATTTT
cdr3_aa: CASSTGWNQPQHF

clone_size: .
d_call: .
j_call: TRBJ1-1
v_call: TRBV9
cdr3_nt: TGTGCCAGCAGTCGTACAGGGCCTAACACTGAAGCTTTCTTT
cdr3_aa: CASSRTGPNTEAFF

clone_size: .
d_call: TRBD2
j_call: TRBJ2-7
v_call: TRBV11-2
cdr3_nt: TGTGCCAGCAGCTTAATGGGGGGTAGCGGGAAATACGAGCAGTACTTC
cdr3_aa: CASSLMGGSGKYEQYF

clone_size: .
d_call: .
j_call: TRBJ2-4
v_call: TRBV29-1
cdr3_nt: TGCAGCGTGTGGGATGGCCGAAACATTCAGTACTTC
cdr3_aa: CSVWDGRNIQYF

clone_size: .
d_call: .
j_call: TRBJ1-2
v_call: TRBV28
cdr3_nt: TGTGCCAGCAGTTTTAAGGGCGAGCATTCTTTCAACTATGGCTACACCTTC
cdr3_aa: CASSFKGEHSFNYGYTF

clone_size: many
d_call: .
j_call: TRBJ1-4
v_call: TRBV28
cdr3_nt: TGTGCCAGCAGTATCCGGACAGCAACTAATGAAAAACTGTTTTTT
cdr3_aa: CASSIRTATNEKLFF

clone_size: few
d_call: .
j_call: TRBJ2-3
v_call: TRBV7-9
cdr3_nt: TGTGCCAGCAGCACGAGCGGAACCACAGATACGCAGTATTTT
cdr3_aa: CASSTSGTTDTQYF

clone_size: many
d_call: .
j_call: TRBJ2-1
v_call: TRBV7-9
cdr3_nt: TGTGCCAGCAGCTTACGGAGGGACTCCTACAATGAGCAGTTCTTC
cdr3_aa: CASSLRRDSYNEQFF

clone_size: few
d_call: TRBD1
j_call: TRBJ2-7
v_call: TRBV7-9
cdr3_nt: TGTGCCAGCAGCTTGTACTTAACCGGGACAGGGATAAACGAGCAGTACTTC
cdr3_aa: CASSLYLTGTGINEQYF

clone_size: few
d_call: .
j_call: TRBJ2-7
v_call: TRBV6-2/TRBV6-3
cdr3_nt: TGTGCCAGCAGCCATAAGCGGGCCCCGTCCTACGAGCAGTACTTC
cdr3_aa: CASSHKRAPSYEQYF

clone_size: few
d_call: .
j_call: TRBJ2-7
v_call: TRBV6-6
cdr3_nt: TGTGCCAGCAGCCAAACTTCGGGCTACGAGCAGTACTTC
cdr3_aa: CASSQTSGYEQYF

clone_size: few
d_call: .
j_call: TRBJ2-2
v_call: TRBV5-6
cdr3_nt: TGTGCCAGCAGCTTGAGTAGTACAGATAACACCGGGGAGCTGTTTTTT
cdr3_aa: CASSLSSTDNTGELFF

clone_size: few
d_call: TRBD1
j_call: TRBJ2-5
v_call: TRBV15
cdr3_nt: TGTGCCACCAGCAGAGGGGACAGGGGGTTTAGGAGAGAAGAGACCCAGTACTTC
cdr3_aa: CATSRGDRGFRREETQYF

clone_size: .
d_call: TRBD2
j_call: TRBJ2-7
v_call: TRBV18
cdr3_nt: TGTGCCAGCTCACCTTCCGGGACTAGCGGTCGTTACGAGCAGTACTTC
cdr3_aa: CASSPSGTSGRYEQYF

clone_size: .
d_call: .
j_call: TRBJ1-2
v_call: TRBV7-9
cdr3_nt: TGTGCCAGCAGCTTAGTTTCCCGTGGCTACACCTTC
cdr3_aa: CASSLVSRGYTF

clone_size: many
d_call: .
j_call: TRBJ2-3
v_call: TRBV27
cdr3_nt: TGTGCCAGCAGTTTATCCCGGCTAGCCGGAGATACGCAGTATTTT
cdr3_aa: CASSLSRLAGDTQYF

clone_size: many
d_call: TRBD2
j_call: TRBJ2-7
v_call: TRBV29-1
cdr3_nt: TGCAGCGTTGTAGCGGGAGTCCCGCCCCGAGTGGACGAGCAGTACTTC
cdr3_aa: CSVVAGVPPRVDEQYF

clone_size: .
d_call: .
j_call: TRBJ2-1
v_call: TRBV20-1
cdr3_nt: TGCAGTGTTATCGACCGGGACCACTCCTACAATGAGCAGTTCTTC
cdr3_aa: CSVIDRDHSYNEQFF